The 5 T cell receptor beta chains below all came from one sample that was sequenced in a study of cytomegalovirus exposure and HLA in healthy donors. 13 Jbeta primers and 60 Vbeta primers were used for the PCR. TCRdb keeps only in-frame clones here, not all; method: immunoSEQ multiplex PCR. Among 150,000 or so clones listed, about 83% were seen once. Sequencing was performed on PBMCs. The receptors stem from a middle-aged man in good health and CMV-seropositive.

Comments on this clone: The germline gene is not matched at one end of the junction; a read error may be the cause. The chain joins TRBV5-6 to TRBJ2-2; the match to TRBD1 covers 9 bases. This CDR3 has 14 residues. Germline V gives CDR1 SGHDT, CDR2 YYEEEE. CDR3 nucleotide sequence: TGTGCCAGTGGGGGACAGGGAACCACCGAGGAGCTGTTTTTT. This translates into CASGGQGTTEELFF.

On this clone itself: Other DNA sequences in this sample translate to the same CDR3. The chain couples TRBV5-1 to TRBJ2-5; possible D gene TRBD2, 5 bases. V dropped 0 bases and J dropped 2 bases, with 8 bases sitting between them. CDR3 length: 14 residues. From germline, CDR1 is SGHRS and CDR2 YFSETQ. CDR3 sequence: CASSLAGGQETQYF. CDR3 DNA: TGCGCCAGCAGCTTGGCCGGCGGGCAAGAGACCCAGTACTTC.

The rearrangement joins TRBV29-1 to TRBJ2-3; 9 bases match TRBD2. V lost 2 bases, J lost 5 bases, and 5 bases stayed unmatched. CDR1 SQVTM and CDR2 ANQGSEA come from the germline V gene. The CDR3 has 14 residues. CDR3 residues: CSVERSGGLDTQYF. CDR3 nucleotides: TGCAGCGTTGAAAGGAGCGGGGGGTTAGATACGCAGTATTTT.

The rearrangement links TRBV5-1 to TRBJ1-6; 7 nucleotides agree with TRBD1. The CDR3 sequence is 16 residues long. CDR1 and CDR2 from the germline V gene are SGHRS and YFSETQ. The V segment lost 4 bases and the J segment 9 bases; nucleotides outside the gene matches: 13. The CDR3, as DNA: TGCGCCAGCAGCCCGGATGCGAGGGGGCAGGTTTCACCCCTCCACTTT. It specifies CASSPDARGQVSPLHF.

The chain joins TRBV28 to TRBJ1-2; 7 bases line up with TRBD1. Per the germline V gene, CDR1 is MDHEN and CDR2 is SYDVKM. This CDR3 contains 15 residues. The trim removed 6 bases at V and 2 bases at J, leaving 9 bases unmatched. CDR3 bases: TGTGCCAGCAGCCTCCCGACAGGGACCAACTATGGCTACACCTTC. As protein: CASSLPTGTNYGYTF.